This entry describes one T cell receptor (beta chain). Trimming shortened V by 4 bases and J by 2 bases, and 9 bases separated the two germline ends. The CDR3 runs to 12 residues. Germline CDR1 SQVTM, CDR2 ANQGSEA. The data belong to a study of shared T cell receptors in the human thymus. The assay was immunoSEQ multiplex PCR, and TCRdb's table has in-frame clones only and misses some. The sample lists 550,000 to 800,000 clones, approximately 83% seen once, with around 0.0099% in the top ten. These data are also associated with another study on human thymus T cells. This second study notes: Corrective heart surgery yielded resections, and these provided the thymus tissue. There were highly overlapping thymic repertoires among unrelated individuals, as related research reported.

The V call is TRBV29-1, the J call TRBJ2-7; unclear D gene. Sequenced sample: thymocytes. The sequence was obtained from a girl less than two years old with a congenital heart defect. DNA for the CDR3: TGCAGCGTTGGACACTCGACCTACGAGCAGTACTTC. It yields the protein CSVGHSTYEQYF.